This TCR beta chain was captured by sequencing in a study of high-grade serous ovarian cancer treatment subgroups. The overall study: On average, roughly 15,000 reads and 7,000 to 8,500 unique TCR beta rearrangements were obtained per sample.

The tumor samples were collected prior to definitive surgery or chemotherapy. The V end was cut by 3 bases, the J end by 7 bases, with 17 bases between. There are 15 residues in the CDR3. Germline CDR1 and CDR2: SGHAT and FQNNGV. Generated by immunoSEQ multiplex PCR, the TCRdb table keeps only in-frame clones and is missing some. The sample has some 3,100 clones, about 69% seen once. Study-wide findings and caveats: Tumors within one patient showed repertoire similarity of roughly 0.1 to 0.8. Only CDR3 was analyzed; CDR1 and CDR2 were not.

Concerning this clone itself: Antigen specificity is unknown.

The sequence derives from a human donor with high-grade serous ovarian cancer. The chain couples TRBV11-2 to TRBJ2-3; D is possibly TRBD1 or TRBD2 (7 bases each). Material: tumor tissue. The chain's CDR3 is CASSFQGGKSYTQYF. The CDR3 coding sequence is TGTGCCAGCAGCTTTCAGGGGGGGAAGTCCTATACGCAGTATTTT.